This TCR beta chain was identified during a study of shared clonotypes between healthy human individuals. Study results and limitations: Clonotype sharing among donors was thought likely to change with sequencing depth.

This clone was detected only a few times. Its target is not known. Deep level was the assay's run setting. In the authors' methods: ImmunoSEQ supplied junction-only sequences lacking quality scores, so filtering was different. Generated by immunoSEQ multiplex PCR, the TCRdb table keeps only in-frame clones and is missing some. That table gives V, J and clone size, and the DNA gave D and trimming. The sample yields about 460,000 clones, 70% to 80% seen once. Trimming cost V 3 bases and J 3 bases, with 16 bases left between them. Looked up from germline, CDR1 is SGDLS and CDR2 is YYNGEE. The CDR3 loop spans 15 amino acids.

The specimen sequenced was PBMCs. The TCR sequence derives from a middle-aged woman in good health. Some clones in this sample may be carry-over from other donors' samples. J is TRBJ2-7 and V is TRBV9, with a possible D match to TRBD2 (7 bases). The CDR3: CASSAQGREGYEQYF. In nucleotides, the CDR3 is TGTGCCAGCAGCGCTCAGGGGAGGGAAGGCTACGAGCAGTACTTC.